One sample yielded the 18 T cell receptor beta chains listed below, sequenced in a study of CD8+ T cells in alopecia areata. The treatment here: oral pan-JAK inhibitor, 5-10 mg twice daily. cDNA prepared by RNA extraction and subsequent reverse transcription served as the template for sequencing. The assay was immunoSEQ multiplex PCR, and TCRdb's table has in-frame clones only and misses some. The table has 100,000 to 120,000 clones, around 54% seen once; the top ten hold about 3.4%. The sample consisted of CD4+ T cells sorted from blood, taken at week 24, from a patient treated with tofacitinib. The origin of the receptors is a human donor with alopecia areata.

This clone turned up a few times. This chain joins TRBV2 and TRBJ2-7, with D perhaps TRBD1 or TRBD2 (5 bases each). The germline CDR1 and CDR2 sequences are SNHLY and FYNNEI. With 7 bases removed from V and 7 bases from J, the gap between germline ends came to 20 bases. This CDR3 region has 14 residues. The CDR3 DNA sequence: TGTGCCAGCAAACTCGGGATGGGGGACGTAGAGCAGTACTTC. Amino acid sequence: CASKLGMGDVEQYF. Full variable domain (remainder filled in from reference TRBV2 and TRBJ2-7): EPEVTQTPSHQVTQMGQEVILRCVPISNHLYFYWYRQILGQKVEFLVSFYNNEISEKSEIFDDQFSVERPDGSNFTLKIRSTKLEDSAMYFCASKLGMGDVEQYFGPGTRLTVT.

CDR3 bases: TGCGCCAGCAGCTCAATTATGACTAGCGGGACCCAAGAGACCCAGTACTTC. Translated: CASSSIMTSGTQETQYF. The V call is TRBV5-1, the J call TRBJ2-5; 11 nucleotides agree with TRBD2. Germline assignment: CDR1 SGHRS and CDR2 YFSETQ. This CDR3 comprises 17 residues. V lost 3 bases and J lost 1; bases outside the gene matches: 8.

The CDR3 DNA reads as TGTGCCTGGAGTGTCGGGGGTCTCTACGAGCAGTACTTC. Amino acids: CAWSVGGLYEQYF. V and J are TRBV30 and TRBJ2-7; D is perhaps TRBD2 (6 bases). The CDR3 consists of 13 residues. Germline values: CDR1 GTSNPN, CDR2 SVGIG (reference sequence). V was trimmed by 0 bases and J by 3 bases, leaving 9 bases between them.

Turning to this clone: The junction and the germline gene differ at one end; a read error may be behind it. The genes are TRBV7-7 and TRBJ2-3; D may correspond to TRBD1 or TRBD2 (5 bases each). Germline V gene sequence: CDR1 SSHAT, CDR2 FNYEAQ (reference sequence). This CDR3 contains 13 residues. The CDR3 loop reads CASSLHWGDTQYF. CDR3 nucleotides: TGTGCTAGCAGCTTACATTGGGGGGATACGCAGTATTTT. Full variable domain (missing parts from reference TRBV7-7 and TRBJ2-3): GAGVSQSPRYKVTKRGQDVTLRCDPISSHATLYWYQQALGQGPEFLTYFNYEAQPDKSGLPSDRFSAERPEGSISTLTIQRTEQRDSAMYRCASSLHWGDTQYFGPGTRLTVL.

CDR3 DNA sequence: TGTGCCGGTGGACAGTACTATGGCTACACCTTC. This encodes CAGGQYYGYTF. The rearrangement uses TRBV30 and TRBJ1-2, with D possibly TRBD1 on 6 matching bases. V gave up 8 bases and J gave up 3 bases, with 10 bases separating them. The CDR3 runs to 11 residues. Germline CDR1 and CDR2: GTSNPN and SVGIG (reference sequence).

The rearrangement links TRBV6-5 to TRBJ1-6; possible D gene TRBD1, 6 bases. Per germline, CDR1 MNHEY and CDR2 SVGAGI. V lost 7 bases to trimming and J lost 9 bases, with 13 bases between them. The CDR3 contains 13 residues. CDR3: CASNGQFGSPLHF. Here the CDR3 DNA reads TGTGCCAGCAATGGACAGTTTGGTTCACCCCTCCACTTT.

This clone was observed a few times. J is TRBJ2-7 and V is TRBV6-5; D is unresolved. Trimming pared 5 bases from V and 2 bases from J, leaving 13 bases between. Germline values: CDR1 MNHEY, CDR2 SVGAGI. The CDR3 runs to 14 residues. The CDR3 sequence: CASSLGSYPYEQYF. CDR3 in DNA: TGTGCCAGCAGTCTAGGGTCTTACCCCTACGAGCAGTACTTC.

This clone was seen only a few times. The chain couples TRBV29-1 to TRBJ2-3; tentatively, D is TRBD1 or TRBD2 (6 bases each). The germline V gene has CDR1 SQVTM and CDR2 ANQGSEA. This CDR3 contains 15 residues. The germline V and J ends were trimmed by 2 bases and 0 bases, with 12 bases remaining between them. The CDR3 reads CSVEKGGHSTDTQYF. The CDR3 DNA sequence: TGCAGCGTTGAAAAGGGGGGTCATAGCACAGATACGCAGTATTTT.

The table lists this clone with a few counts. V usage is TRBV29-1 and J usage is TRBJ2-2; D is uncertain. CDR1 is SQVTM and CDR2 is ANQGSEA in the germline V gene. The CDR3 loop spans 14 amino acids. V was cut by 4 bases and J by 0 bases, with 9 bases left in between. The CDR3 DNA reads as TGCAGCGTTGCGCTATTTTCGAACACCGGGGAGCTGTTTTTT. Residues: CSVALFSNTGELFF.

The genes are TRBV10-3 and TRBJ1-5; 9 nucleotides line up with TRBD1. There are 18 residues in the CDR3. The junction had 17 bases not matched to a gene; V was cut back by 8 bases and J by 3 bases. The germline gives CDR1 ENHRY, CDR2 SYGVKD. The CDR3 DNA reads as TGTGCCATCGCCTCGGGACAGGGAAAAGCAGGGGCCAATCAGCCCCAGCATTTT. It codes for CAIASGQGKAGANQPQHF.

This clone was observed a single time. The V call is TRBV10-3, the J call TRBJ2-5, with 11 bases that match TRBD2. With V trimmed by 0 bases and J by 2 bases, 2 bases remained unmatched. This CDR3 is 16 amino acids long. Germline CDR1 and CDR2: ENHRY and SYGVKD. DNA for the CDR3: TGTGCCATCAGTGAGTCCCTAGCGGGGGGTCAAGAGACCCAGTACTTC. It is translated as CAISESLAGGQETQYF.

CDR3 residues: CASRVRSGGQPQHF. CDR3 sequence (DNA): TGTGCCAGCAGGGTCCGCTCAGGGGGTCAGCCCCAGCATTTT. The chain carries TRBV2 and TRBJ1-5; 7 positions agree with TRBD1. Unmatched junction bases numbered 8, after V lost 6 bases and J lost 6 bases. CDR1 is SNHLY and CDR2 is FYNNEI in the germline V gene. The CDR3 has 14 residues.

The chain couples TRBV10-3 to TRBJ2-5; D tentatively fits TRBD1 or TRBD2 (6 bases each). CDR3 length: 14 amino acids. The germline CDR1 and CDR2 sequences are ENHRY and SYGVKD. The V end lost 5 bases, the J end lost 2 bases, and 12 bases lay between the germline ends. The CDR3 spells CAISLQGGQETQYF. The CDR3, as DNA: TGTGCCATCAGTCTACAGGGAGGACAAGAGACCCAGTACTTC.

This clone has a handful of counts. The rearrangement joins TRBV5-1 to TRBJ1-5; no clear D gene. The germline V gene has CDR1 SGHRS and CDR2 YFSETQ. The V and J ends lost 0 bases and 5 bases respectively, with 9 bases between them. The CDR3 covers 14 residues. CDR3 nucleotide sequence: TGCGCCAGCAGCTTGGCTGGAATCGATCAGCCCCAGCATTTT. Translating it yields CASSLAGIDQPQHF.

This chain connects TRBV7-9 to TRBJ2-3, with D unresolved. Germline V CDR1 and CDR2: SEHNR, FQNEAQ (reference sequence). The length of the CDR3 is 12 residues. V lost 5 bases to trimming and J lost 4 bases, with 7 bases between them. The CDR3 protein is CASSPLPDTQYF. CDR3 nucleotides: TGTGCCAGCAGCCCCCTGCCAGATACGCAGTATTTT. Complete variable domain (other parts from reference TRBV7-9 and TRBJ2-3): DTGVSQNPRHKITKRGQNVTFRCDPISEHNRLYWYRQTLGQGPEFLTYFQNEAQLEKSRLLSDRFSAERPKGSFSTLEIQRTEQGDSAMYLCASSPLPDTQYFGPGTRLTVL.

The J gene is TRBJ2-3, the V gene TRBV2, with D possibly TRBD1 on 6 matching bases. V lost 4 bases to trimming and J lost 6 bases, with 11 bases between them. CDR1 and CDR2 from the germline V gene are SNHLY and FYNNEI. This CDR3 spans 13 amino acids. CDR3 bases: TGTGCCAGCAGTGTTGGGGGCTGGGATACGCAGTATTTT. Its protein product is CASSVGGWDTQYF.

V gene TRBV10-3 combines with J gene TRBJ2-1; either TRBD1 or TRBD2 may fit D (6 bases each). V lost 10 bases to trimming and J lost 10 bases, with 14 bases between them. The CDR3 consists of 11 residues. CDR1 ENHRY and CDR2 SYGVKD come from the germline V gene. The CDR3 DNA is TGTGCCACAAAGAGGGGGGACGAGCAGTTCTTC. This translates into CATKRGDEQFF.

This clone was detected a few times. The rearrangement joins TRBV7-2 to TRBJ1-1; possibly TRBD1 for D (6 bases). The CDR3 sequence is 14 residues long. V gave up 1 base and J gave up 8 bases, with 14 bases separating them. Per the germline V gene, CDR1 is SGHTA and CDR2 is FQGNSA. The CDR3 sequence is CASSLGPGQGEAFF. CDR3 nucleotide sequence: TGTGCCAGCAGCTTAGGGCCGGGGCAGGGGGAAGCTTTCTTT. Looking up the rest from reference TRBV7-2 and TRBJ1-1 gives the full variable domain: GAGVSQSPSNKVTEKGKDVELRCDPISGHTALYWYRQSLGQGLEFLIYFQGNSAPDKSGLPSDRFSAERTGGSVSTLTIQRTQQEDSAVYLCASSLGPGQGEAFFGQGTRLTVV.